The entry below describes one T cell receptor beta chain. Its antigen is unidentified. Primed by a sample-barcoded 5' primer and a J-beta primer mix, a second PCR proceeded for roughly 6 to 12 cycles. Via MiXCR, TCRdb re-called the 5' RACE reads, giving one row per CDR3 protein. The profile shows hundreds of thousands of distinct CDR3 sequences, roughly 44% of them singletons. The sample belongs to a study of blood T cells in healthy people across ages. Germline CDR1 and CDR2: SGDLS and YYNGEE. V was pared by 0 bases and J by 1 base, with 11 bases between. The CDR3 runs to 15 residues. Study outcomes and limitations: Leaving the PBMCs unsorted stopped any conclusive comparison of naive versus antigen-experienced cells. The percentage of naive T cells correlated strongly with TCR beta diversity.

This chain uses TRBV9 with TRBJ2-7, with D tentatively TRBD2 (5 bases). This TCR was sampled from a man in his fifties or sixties in good health. Source material: blood. The CDR3 loop reads CASSVALAPSYEQYF. The CDR3 DNA is TGTGCCAGCAGCGTAGCATTAGCGCCGTCCTACGAGCAGTACTTC.